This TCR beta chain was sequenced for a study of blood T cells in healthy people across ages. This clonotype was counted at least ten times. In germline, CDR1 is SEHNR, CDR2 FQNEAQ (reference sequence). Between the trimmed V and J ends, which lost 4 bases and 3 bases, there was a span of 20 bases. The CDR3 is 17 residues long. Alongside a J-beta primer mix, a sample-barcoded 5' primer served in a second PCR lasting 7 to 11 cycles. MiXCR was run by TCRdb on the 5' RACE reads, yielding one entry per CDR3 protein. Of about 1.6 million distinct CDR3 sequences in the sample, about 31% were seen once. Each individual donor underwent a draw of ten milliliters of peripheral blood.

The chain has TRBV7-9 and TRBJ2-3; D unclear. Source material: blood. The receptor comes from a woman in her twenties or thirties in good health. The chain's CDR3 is CASSSPGPTAGTDTQYF. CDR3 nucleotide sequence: TGTGCCAGCAGCTCCCCCGGGCCGACGGCTGGGACAGATACGCAGTATTTT.